This T cell receptor (beta chain) came from a study of response to subunit inactivated influenza vaccine. TCRdb analysed the RT-PCR reads with MiXCR anew, one entry per CDR3 protein. The sample holds 490,000 or so distinct CDR3 sequences; 7.6% are singletons and the top ten take around 13%. Findings of the study overall: Authors suggested that a seasonal influenza vaccination recruits few new T cells each time.

Trimming removed 6 bases at V and 5 bases at J, with 20 bases between. The CDR3 consists of 15 residues. The germline V gene has CDR1 SQVTM and CDR2 ANQGSEA. This clonotype has ten or more counts. Its antigen is unknown. The chain carries TRBV29-1 and TRBJ1-5; D not certain. This clonotype was sampled from a man aged 45 to 70 who received an inactivated influenza vaccine. This material consisted of PBMCs from blood, taken 23 months after vaccination. The CDR3 loop is CSVGLNGVSYQPQHF. CDR3 DNA: TGCAGCGTAGGCCTCAACGGGGTGAGCTATCAGCCCCAGCATTTT.